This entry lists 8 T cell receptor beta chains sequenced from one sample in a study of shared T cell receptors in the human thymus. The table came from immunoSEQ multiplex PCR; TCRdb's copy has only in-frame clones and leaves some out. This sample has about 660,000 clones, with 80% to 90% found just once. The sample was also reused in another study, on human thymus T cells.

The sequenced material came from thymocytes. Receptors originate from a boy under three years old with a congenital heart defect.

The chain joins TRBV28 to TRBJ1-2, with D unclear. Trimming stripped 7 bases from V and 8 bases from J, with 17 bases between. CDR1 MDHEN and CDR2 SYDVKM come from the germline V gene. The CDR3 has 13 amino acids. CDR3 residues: CASTLPGWIGYTF. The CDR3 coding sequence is TGTGCCAGCACCCTCCCGGGGTGGATCGGCTACACCTTC.

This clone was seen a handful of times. CDR3 sequence: CSATGRGDYTF. The CDR3 DNA is TGCAGTGCTACGGGGAGAGGTGACTACACCTTC. The chain combines TRBV20-1 with TRBJ1-2; no firm D call. The CDR3 covers 11 residues. V was shortened by 4 bases and J by 10 bases, with 13 bases between the two germline ends. Germline V CDR1 and CDR2: DFQATT, SNEGSKA (reference sequence).

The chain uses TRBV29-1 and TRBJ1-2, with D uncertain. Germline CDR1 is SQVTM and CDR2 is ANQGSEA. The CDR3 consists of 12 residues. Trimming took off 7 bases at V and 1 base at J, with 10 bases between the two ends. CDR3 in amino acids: CSAKRLNYGYTF. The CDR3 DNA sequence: TGCAGCGCCAAGCGACTTAACTATGGCTACACCTTC.

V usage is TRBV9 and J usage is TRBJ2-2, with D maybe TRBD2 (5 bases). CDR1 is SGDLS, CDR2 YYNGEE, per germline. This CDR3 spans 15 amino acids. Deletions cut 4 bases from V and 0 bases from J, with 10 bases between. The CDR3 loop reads CASSLRTANTGELFF. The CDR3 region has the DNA TGTGCCAGCAGCCTGAGGACTGCGAACACCGGGGAGCTGTTTTTT.

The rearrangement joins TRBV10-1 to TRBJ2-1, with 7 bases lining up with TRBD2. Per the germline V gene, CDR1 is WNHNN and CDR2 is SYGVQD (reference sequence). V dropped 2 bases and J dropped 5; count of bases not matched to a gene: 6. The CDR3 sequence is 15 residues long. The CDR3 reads CASSEAREEDNEQFF. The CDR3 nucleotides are TGCGCCAGCAGTGAGGCCCGGGAGGAGGACAATGAGCAGTTCTTC.

CDR3 sequence: CASSFRDSYHEQYF. In DNA form, the CDR3 reads TGTGCCAGCAGTTTCCGGGACAGCTATCACGAGCAGTACTTC. J is TRBJ2-7 and V is TRBV27, with 7 bases fitting TRBD1. V shed 3 bases, J shed 5 bases, and the junction held 7 bases outside the gene matches. Germline V gene lookup returns CDR1 MNHEY and CDR2 SMNVEV (reference sequence). This CDR3 is 14 amino acids long.

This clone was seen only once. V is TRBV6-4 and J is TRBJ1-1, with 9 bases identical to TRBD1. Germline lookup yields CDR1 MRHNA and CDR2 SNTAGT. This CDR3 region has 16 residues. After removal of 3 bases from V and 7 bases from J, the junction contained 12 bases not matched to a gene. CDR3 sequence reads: CASSDWGQGEINEAFF. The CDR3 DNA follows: TGTGCCAGCAGTGATTGGGGACAGGGCGAAATAAATGAAGCTTTCTTT.

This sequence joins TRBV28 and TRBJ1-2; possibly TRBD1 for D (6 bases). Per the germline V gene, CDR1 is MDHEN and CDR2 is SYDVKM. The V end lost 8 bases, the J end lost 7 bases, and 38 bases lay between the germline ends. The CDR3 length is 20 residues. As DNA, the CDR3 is TGTGCCAGCGCCTCTCGAGCCCCATACACAGGGACACTAGGAGGTGGTGGCTACACCTTC. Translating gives CASASRAPYTGTLGGGGYTF.